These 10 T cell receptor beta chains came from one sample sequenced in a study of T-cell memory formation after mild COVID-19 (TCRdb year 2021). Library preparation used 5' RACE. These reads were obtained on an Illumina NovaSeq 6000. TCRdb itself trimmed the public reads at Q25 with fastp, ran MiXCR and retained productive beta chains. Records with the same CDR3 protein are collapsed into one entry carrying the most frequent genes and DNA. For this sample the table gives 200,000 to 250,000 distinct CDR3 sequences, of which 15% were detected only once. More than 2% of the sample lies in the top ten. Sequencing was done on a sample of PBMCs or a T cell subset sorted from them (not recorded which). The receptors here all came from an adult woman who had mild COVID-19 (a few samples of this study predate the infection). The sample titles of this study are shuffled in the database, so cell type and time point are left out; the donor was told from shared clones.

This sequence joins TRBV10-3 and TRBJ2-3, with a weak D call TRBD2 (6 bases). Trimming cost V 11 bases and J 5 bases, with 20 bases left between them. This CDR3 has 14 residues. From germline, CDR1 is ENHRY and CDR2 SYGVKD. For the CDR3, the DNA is TGTGCCGTTTCACTAGCCCTAACGGGAGATACGCAGTATTTT. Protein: CAVSLALTGDTQYF.

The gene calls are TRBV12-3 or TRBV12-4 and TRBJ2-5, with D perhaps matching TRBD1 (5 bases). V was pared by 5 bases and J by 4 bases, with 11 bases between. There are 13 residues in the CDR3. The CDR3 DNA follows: TGTGCCAGCAGTGTTAGGGGCGGAGAGACCCAGTACTTC. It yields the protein CASSVRGGETQYF.

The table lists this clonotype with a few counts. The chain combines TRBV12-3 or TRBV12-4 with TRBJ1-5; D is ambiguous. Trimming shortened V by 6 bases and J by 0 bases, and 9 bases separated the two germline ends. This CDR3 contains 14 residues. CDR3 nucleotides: TGTGCCAGCAGCAGGCCGGGTAGCAATCAGCCCCAGCATTTT. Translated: CASSRPGSNQPQHF.

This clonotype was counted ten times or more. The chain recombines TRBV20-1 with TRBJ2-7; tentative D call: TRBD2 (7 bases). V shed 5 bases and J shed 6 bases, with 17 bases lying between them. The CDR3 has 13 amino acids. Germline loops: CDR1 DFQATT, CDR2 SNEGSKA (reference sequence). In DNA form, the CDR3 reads TGCAGTGCTCCGGCCGGGGGGCGCGGCGAGCAGTACTTC. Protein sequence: CSAPAGGRGEQYF.

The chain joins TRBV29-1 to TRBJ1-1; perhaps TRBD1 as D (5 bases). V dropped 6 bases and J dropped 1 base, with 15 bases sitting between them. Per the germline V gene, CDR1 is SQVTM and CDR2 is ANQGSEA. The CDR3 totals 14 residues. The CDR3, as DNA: TGCAGCGTCGAATCAGGGACCCAGAACACTGAAGCTTTCTTT. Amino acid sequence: CSVESGTQNTEAFF.

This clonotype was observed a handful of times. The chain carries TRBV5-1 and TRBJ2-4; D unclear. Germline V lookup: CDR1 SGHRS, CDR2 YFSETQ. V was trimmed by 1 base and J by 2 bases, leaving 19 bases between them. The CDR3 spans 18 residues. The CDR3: CASSLTRSNRASKNIQYF. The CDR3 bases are TGCGCCAGCAGCTTGACTCGTTCCAACCGAGCTTCCAAAAACATTCAGTACTTC.

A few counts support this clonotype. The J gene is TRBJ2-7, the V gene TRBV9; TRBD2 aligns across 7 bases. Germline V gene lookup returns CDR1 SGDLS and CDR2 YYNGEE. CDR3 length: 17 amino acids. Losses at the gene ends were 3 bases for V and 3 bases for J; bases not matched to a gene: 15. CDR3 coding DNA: TGTGCCAGCAGCGCCCAATCACGGGCTAGCGGCTTCTACGAGCAGTACTTC. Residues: CASSAQSRASGFYEQYF.

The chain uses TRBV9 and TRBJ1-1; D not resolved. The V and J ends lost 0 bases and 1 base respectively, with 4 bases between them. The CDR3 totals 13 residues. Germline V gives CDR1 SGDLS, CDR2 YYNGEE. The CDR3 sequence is CASSVESNTEAFF. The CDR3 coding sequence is TGTGCCAGCAGCGTAGAGTCGAACACTGAAGCTTTCTTT.

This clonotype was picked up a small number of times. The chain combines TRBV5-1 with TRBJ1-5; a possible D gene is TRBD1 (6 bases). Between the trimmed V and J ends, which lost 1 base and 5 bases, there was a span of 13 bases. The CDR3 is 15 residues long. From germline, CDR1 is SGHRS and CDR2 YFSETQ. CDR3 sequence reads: CASSLSPRGDQPQHF. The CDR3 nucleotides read TGCGCCAGCAGCTTGTCGCCCAGGGGTGATCAGCCCCAGCATTTT.

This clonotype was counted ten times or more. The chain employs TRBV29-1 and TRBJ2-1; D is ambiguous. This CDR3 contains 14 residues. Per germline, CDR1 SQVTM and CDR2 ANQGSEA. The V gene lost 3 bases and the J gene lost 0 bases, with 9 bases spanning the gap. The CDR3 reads CSVDGGTSYNEQFF. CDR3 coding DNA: TGCAGCGTTGACGGCGGTACCTCCTACAATGAGCAGTTCTTC.